These 17 T cell receptor beta chains share one sample of origin, sequenced in a study of response to subunit inactivated influenza vaccine. In TCRdb, the RT-PCR reads were re-called with MiXCR into one record per CDR3 protein. This table holds 530,000 or so distinct CDR3 sequences, 13% to 15% found once. Here the sequenced sample was PBMCs from blood, taken 11 to 12 days after vaccination. The source is a man in his forties or fifties who received an inactivated influenza vaccine.

This sequence joins TRBV4-3 and TRBJ2-1, with 7 bases matching TRBD2. Germline loops: CDR1 LGHNA, CDR2 YSLEER. V shed 0 bases and J 9 bases; nucleotides not matched to a gene: 8. There are 15 residues in the CDR3. This CDR3 reads CASSQEGRGGGEQFF. The CDR3 DNA sequence: TGCGCCAGCAGCCAAGAAGGCCGGGGCGGGGGTGAGCAGTTCTTC.

This clonotype turned up a few times. V gene TRBV3-1 combines with J gene TRBJ2-2; D call uncertain. CDR1 is LGHDT and CDR2 is YNNKEL in the germline V gene (reference sequence). Trimming took off 0 bases at V and 6 bases at J, with 14 bases between the two ends. The CDR3 totals 16 residues. The CDR3 region is CASSQDRKGKAGELFF. The CDR3, as DNA: TGTGCCAGCAGCCAAGATCGGAAGGGAAAGGCCGGGGAGCTGTTTTTT.

The CDR3 sequence: CASSLILGGWGHNEQFF. The CDR3 nucleotides are TGTGCCAGCAGCTTAATTTTGGGCGGGTGGGGGCACAATGAGCAGTTCTTC. The chain has TRBV7-8 and TRBJ2-1; a possible D gene is TRBD1 (6 bases). Germline assignment: CDR1 SGHVS and CDR2 FQNEAQ. CDR3 length equals 17 residues. V shed 2 bases and J shed 5 bases, with 19 bases lying between them. The full variable domain, with the rest looked up from reference TRBV7-8 and TRBJ2-1, is GAGVSQSPRYKVAKRGQDVALRCDPISGHVSLFWYQQALGQGPEFLTYFQNEAQLDKSGLPSDRFFAERPEGSVSTLKIQRTQQEDSAVYLCASSLILGGWGHNEQFFGPGTRLTVL.

The V and J genes are TRBV11-2 and TRBJ2-1; D is possibly TRBD2 (5 bases). The CDR3 contains 16 residues. V was trimmed by 5 bases and J by 2 bases, leaving 16 bases between them. Germline V lookup: CDR1 SGHAT, CDR2 FQNNGV. DNA for the CDR3: TGTGCCAGCAGCCCTAGTCCAGCGGTTGCCTACAATGAGCAGTTCTTC. Its translation is CASSPSPAVAYNEQFF.

The table lists this clonotype with a few counts. The V call is TRBV10-3, the J call TRBJ2-2; TRBD1 aligns across 7 bases. Germline CDR1 reads ENHRY; CDR2 reads SYGVKD. CDR3 length equals 15 residues. J was trimmed by 1 base and V by 4 bases; bases with no gene match: 3. The CDR3 region is CAISAAGGNTGELFF. The DNA for the CDR3 is TGTGCCATCAGTGCGGCAGGGGGGAACACCGGGGAGCTGTTTTTT.

V and J are TRBV28 and TRBJ1-2, with 9 bases lining up with TRBD1. Germline loops: CDR1 MDHEN, CDR2 SYDVKM. Trimming cost V 1 base and J 5 bases; bases outside gene matches: 5. The CDR3 is 15 residues long. The CDR3 reads CASSLLDRGQYGYTF. The DNA for the CDR3 is TGTGCCAGCAGTTTATTGGACAGGGGACAATATGGCTACACCTTC.

The J gene is TRBJ1-1, the V gene TRBV3-1, with D possibly being TRBD1 (5 bases). Germline V lookup: CDR1 LGHDT, CDR2 YNNKEL (reference sequence). CDR3 length equals 16 residues. Between the trimmed V and J ends, which lost 0 bases and 4 bases, there was a span of 15 bases. CDR3 amino acids: CASSQDPDDSTTEAFF. Written as DNA, the CDR3 is TGTGCCAGCAGCCAAGATCCGGATGACAGCACCACTGAAGCTTTCTTT.

This clonotype has just a few counts. The J gene is TRBJ1-3, the V gene TRBV3-1; a possible D gene is TRBD1 (5 bases). V lost 0 bases and J 2 bases, leaving 11 bases between the germline ends. Germline CDR1 is LGHDT and CDR2 is YNNKEL (reference sequence). This CDR3 has 16 residues. CDR3 amino acids: CASSQDSGNAGNTIYF. The CDR3 DNA follows: TGTGCCAGCAGCCAAGACTCAGGGAATGCTGGAAACACCATATATTTT. Variable domain in full (rest from reference TRBV3-1 and TRBJ1-3): DTAVSQTPKYLVTQMGNDKSIKCEQNLGHDTMYWYKQDSKKFLKIMFSYNNKELIINETVPNRFSPKSPDKAHLNLHINSLELGDSAVYFCASSQDSGNAGNTIYFGEGSWLTVV.

The gene calls are TRBV10-3 and TRBJ1-5, with D unresolved. The ends were cut back, 0 bases at V and 2 bases at J, with 8 bases in the middle. The germline CDR1 and CDR2 sequences are ENHRY and SYGVKD. This CDR3 has 15 residues. The CDR3 DNA sequence: TGTGCCATCAGTGAGTCCTGGGAGGGCAATCAGCCCCAGCATTTT. This sequence encodes CAISESWEGNQPQHF.

The genes are TRBV3-1 and TRBJ2-1, with TRBD2 matching 9 bases. Trimming cost V 1 base and J 5 bases; bases outside gene matches: 6. The V gene's germline CDR1 is LGHDT and CDR2 YNNKEL (reference sequence). The CDR3 has 16 amino acids. The CDR3 loop is CASSQVSGRINNEQFF. The CDR3 nucleotides read TGTGCCAGCAGCCAAGTTAGCGGGAGAATCAACAATGAGCAGTTCTTC.

This chain links TRBV27 with TRBJ1-6; D not resolved. CDR1 is MNHEY and CDR2 is SMNVEV in the germline V gene (reference sequence). The CDR3 is 13 amino acids. The germline V and J ends were trimmed by 6 bases and 10 bases, with 13 bases remaining between them. The CDR3 reads CASSPNIFSPLHF. The CDR3 coding sequence is TGTGCCAGCAGCCCGAATATATTCTCACCCCTCCACTTT.

This rearrangement joins TRBV5-1 to TRBJ1-1; D not resolved. V shed 2 bases and J shed 4 bases, with 12 bases lying between them. CDR1 is SGHRS, CDR2 YFSETQ, per germline. The CDR3 spans 14 residues. The CDR3 coding sequence is TGCGCCAGCAGCTTCGGGGAACCGGGCACTGAAGCTTTCTTT. Amino acid sequence: CASSFGEPGTEAFF.

This clonotype was counted a few times. The CDR3 loop reads CASSHAPGGMYTGELFF. The CDR3 DNA reads as TGCGCCAGCAGCCACGCCCCAGGGGGGATGTACACCGGGGAGCTGTTTTTT. This rearrangement joins TRBV4-3 to TRBJ2-2, with a possible D match to TRBD1 (7 bases). This CDR3 has 17 residues. V was pared by 3 bases and J by 3 bases, with 17 bases between. Germline CDR1 and CDR2: LGHNA and YSLEER.

Many counts were recorded for this clonotype. The chain employs TRBV10-1 and TRBJ1-2; D gene uncertain. Germline V gene sequence: CDR1 WNHNN, CDR2 SYGVQD (reference sequence). V gave up 3 bases and J gave up 2 bases, with 10 bases separating them. This CDR3 spans 14 amino acids. The CDR3 region is CASSDTGTNYGYTF. The CDR3 DNA sequence: TGCGCCAGCAGTGACACGGGAACGAACTATGGCTACACCTTC.

In its sample, this clonotype was seen a few times. The chain uses TRBV10-3 and TRBJ2-1; D is possibly TRBD2 (5 bases). From germline, CDR1 is ENHRY and CDR2 SYGVKD. V was trimmed by 4 bases and J by 9 bases, leaving 13 bases between them. The CDR3 contains 13 residues. As DNA, the CDR3 is TGTGCCATCAGTGTGGGAGCGTATGGTGAGCAGTTCTTC. Translated, it gives CAISVGAYGEQFF.

This clonotype was detected only a few times. J is TRBJ2-1 and V is TRBV9; 7 bases fit TRBD2. Germline V CDR1 and CDR2: SGDLS, YYNGEE. This CDR3 has 14 amino acids. Losses at the gene ends were 4 bases for V and 9 bases for J; bases not matched to a gene: 10. Written as DNA, the CDR3 is TGTGCCAGCAGCTCCACGGGGGGAAGGCGTGAGCAGTTCTTC. This translates into CASSSTGGRREQFF.

This clonotype was counted a few times. The chain couples TRBV12-3 or TRBV12-4 to TRBJ1-4; 9 bases are shared with TRBD1. The CDR3 covers 15 residues. The V and J ends lost 4 bases and 3 bases, in that order; junction bases with no gene match: 3. CDR3 sequence reads: CASSWGQGANEKLFF. DNA for the CDR3: TGTGCCAGCAGTTGGGGACAGGGAGCTAATGAAAAACTGTTTTTT.